The 25 T cell receptor beta chains listed next were all sequenced from one sample in a study of cytomegalovirus exposure and HLA in healthy donors. TCRdb's copy holds only in-frame clones and misses some; the assay was immunoSEQ multiplex PCR. The data show about 170,000 clones, 95% to 96% seen once. Sequencing input: PBMCs. Every receptor here comes from a young woman in good health and CMV-seronegative.

The V call is TRBV4-2, the J call TRBJ2-3; TRBD2 matches at 13 bases. V dropped 4 bases and J dropped 4; count of bases not matched to a gene: 11. CDR1 and CDR2 from the germline V gene are LGHNA and YNFKEQ. The CDR3 runs 18 residues. The CDR3 protein is CASSRGTSGGAIADTQYF. The CDR3 DNA reads as TGTGCCAGCAGCCGGGGTACTAGCGGGGGGGCCATCGCAGATACGCAGTATTTT.

The chain couples TRBV7-9 to TRBJ2-7; D is possibly TRBD2 (7 bases). The CDR3 spans 15 residues. From germline, CDR1 is SEHNR and CDR2 FQNEAQ (reference sequence). The V end lost 5 bases, the J end lost 7 bases, and 21 bases lay between the germline ends. CDR3 amino acids: CASSVTGGLTWEQYF. The CDR3 coding sequence is TGTGCCAGCAGCGTTACCGGGGGGCTAACTTGGGAGCAGTACTTC.

The chain employs TRBV11-3 and TRBJ1-6; TRBD1 matches at 10 bases. Per germline, CDR1 SGHNT and CDR2 YENEEA. With V trimmed by 7 bases and J by 8 bases, 11 bases remained unmatched. The CDR3 is made up of 16 amino acids. The CDR3 sequence is CASNFDRGQKDSPLHF. The CDR3 coding sequence is TGTGCCAGCAACTTCGACAGGGGGCAAAAAGATTCACCCCTCCACTTT.

About this clone: Additional DNA sequences in this sample encode the identical CDR3. This CDR3 is CASSVGTSGDTQYF. The DNA for the CDR3 is TGTGCCAGCAGCGTTGGAACTAGCGGAGATACGCAGTATTTT. The rearrangement joins TRBV9 to TRBJ2-3; TRBD2 agrees at 8 bases. Trimming at V came to 2 bases and at J to 5 bases, leaving 4 bases not matched to a gene. Germline CDR1 SGDLS, CDR2 YYNGEE. CDR3 size: 14 residues. Looking up the rest from reference TRBV9 and TRBJ2-3 gives the full variable domain: DSGVTQTPKHLITATGQRVTLRCSPRSGDLSVYWYQQSLDQGLQFLIQYYNGEERAKGNILERFSAQQFPDLHSELNLSSLELGDSALYFCASSVGTSGDTQYFGPGTRLTVL.

The V and J genes are TRBV7-2 and TRBJ1-4, with D perhaps TRBD1 (6 bases). The length of the CDR3 is 16 residues. Germline V gene sequence: CDR1 SGHTA, CDR2 FQGNSA. Trimming removed 1 base at V and 5 bases at J, with 14 bases between. CDR3 in DNA: TGTGCCAGCAGCTTAGGACAGGCGCCAGGGAATGAAAAACTGTTTTTT. This encodes CASSLGQAPGNEKLFF. The variable domain in full, completed from reference TRBV7-2 and TRBJ1-4, reads GAGVSQSPSNKVTEKGKDVELRCDPISGHTALYWYRQSLGQGLEFLIYFQGNSAPDKSGLPSDRFSAERTGGSVSTLTIQRTQQEDSAVYLCASSLGQAPGNEKLFFGSGTQLSVL.

This sequence joins TRBV6-1 and TRBJ2-7; D is possibly TRBD1 (5 bases). The V end was cut by 4 bases, the J end by 3 bases, with 13 bases between. The CDR3 loop spans 14 amino acids. Germline CDR1 reads MNHNS; CDR2 reads SASEGT. For the CDR3, the DNA is TGTGCCAGCAGTGCTTCAGGGTCAATCTACGAGCAGTACTTC. Translation gives CASSASGSIYEQYF.

V is TRBV7-8 and J is TRBJ1-1; D is unclear. Trimming left V 6 bases short and J 1 base short, with 21 bases between. The CDR3 loop spans 17 amino acids. Germline values: CDR1 SGHVS, CDR2 FQNEAQ. CDR3 DNA: TGTGCCAGCAGGAAAGACCCTTACAGATCCGGGAACACTGAAGCTTTCTTT. Translation: CASRKDPYRSGNTEAFF.

This sequence joins TRBV6-5 and TRBJ2-3; TRBD2 matches 9 bases. There are 15 residues in the CDR3. V shed 5 bases and J 2 bases; nucleotides not matched to a gene: 5. Germline loops: CDR1 MNHEY, CDR2 SVGAGI. CDR3 coding DNA: TGTGCCAGCAGTACAGGACTAGCGTTCACAGATACGCAGTATTTT. Translation: CASSTGLAFTDTQYF.

The V call is TRBV5-1, the J call TRBJ1-5; TRBD1 agrees at 7 bases. J was trimmed by 2 bases and V by 0 bases; bases with no gene match: 14. Germline CDR1 is SGHRS and CDR2 is YFSETQ. The CDR3 sequence is 19 residues long. The CDR3 region has the DNA TGCGCCAGCAGCTTGGGGTGGGGGGCGACAGACAGGGGCAATCAGCCCCAGCATTTT. Protein product: CASSLGWGATDRGNQPQHF.

This chain connects TRBV11-2 to TRBJ1-6, with D perhaps TRBD1 (5 bases). The CDR3 is 14 amino acids. Per germline, CDR1 SGHAT and CDR2 FQNNGV. Trimming cost V 1 base and J 13 bases, with 14 bases left between them. The CDR3 here is CASSLGAGGGPLHF. CDR3 nucleotides: TGTGCCAGCAGCTTAGGAGCGGGGGGAGGGCCCCTCCACTTT.

This clone was recorded once. At one boundary the junction diverges from the germline segment, which might be a read error. The chain recombines TRBV7-7 with TRBJ2-5, with 10 bases aligning to TRBD2. This CDR3 is 19 amino acids long. Germline V gives CDR1 SSHAT, CDR2 FNYEAQ (reference sequence). As DNA, the CDR3 is TGTGCTAGCAGCTTACGGTTGGGGGCTAGCGGGGGACGACAAGAGACCCAGTACTTC. This sequence encodes CASSLRLGASGGRQETQYF.

The chain links TRBV6-5 to TRBJ2-5; 9 bases line up with TRBD2. Per the germline V gene, CDR1 is MNHEY and CDR2 is SVGAGI. The CDR3 is 14 amino acids. Trimming at V came to 8 bases and at J to 6 bases, leaving 10 bases not matched to a gene. The CDR3 reads CASRDSGGPKTQYF. CDR3 DNA sequence: TGTGCCAGCCGAGATAGCGGGGGCCCGAAGACCCAGTACTTC.

V usage is TRBV4-1 and J usage is TRBJ1-2, with D unresolved. CDR1 MGHRA and CDR2 YSYEKL come from the germline V gene. This CDR3 has 17 residues. Trimming pared 1 base from V and 1 base from J, leaving 16 bases between. The CDR3 DNA reads as TGCGCCAGCAGCCAAGCCTTCAGAGAGGAATTTAACTATGGCTACACCTTC. Translated: CASSQAFREEFNYGYTF.

The chain joins TRBV6-5 to TRBJ2-2; 9 bases line up with TRBD2. CDR1 is MNHEY and CDR2 is SVGAGI in the germline V gene. The CDR3 spans 16 residues. Trimming removed 0 bases from V and 5 bases from J; junction bases left unmatched: 4. This CDR3 is CASSYSAGGSTGELFF. The CDR3 DNA is TGTGCCAGCAGTTACTCGGCGGGGGGGTCGACCGGGGAGCTGTTTTTT.

V usage is TRBV7-2 and J usage is TRBJ2-3; a weak D match, TRBD1 (6 bases). V was trimmed by 1 base and J by 5 bases, leaving 19 bases between them. CDR1 and CDR2 (germline): SGHTA, FQGNSA. The CDR3 has 17 residues. In DNA, the CDR3 is TGTGCCAGCAGCTTAGTTAAGAGCACAGGGCTAAGAGATACGCAGTATTTT. This codes for CASSLVKSTGLRDTQYF.

The chain joins TRBV19 to TRBJ2-2; 12 bases are a match to TRBD2. Trimming at V came to 4 bases and at J to 5 bases, leaving 8 bases not matched to a gene. CDR3 size: 17 residues. From germline, CDR1 is LNHDA and CDR2 SQIVND (reference sequence). CDR3 DNA sequence: TGTGCCAGTAGTACCCTGCTAGCGGGGGGGCGGACCGGGGAGCTGTTTTTT. It encodes CASSTLLAGGRTGELFF.

The J gene is TRBJ1-4, the V gene TRBV10-3; D call uncertain. The V gene lost 0 bases and the J gene lost 0 bases, with 5 bases spanning the gap. Germline-derived CDR1 and CDR2 are ENHRY and SYGVKD. There are 15 residues in the CDR3. CDR3 bases: TGTGCCATCAGTGAGTCCGGTGCAACTAATGAAAAACTGTTTTTT. Its protein product is CAISESGATNEKLFF.

The genes are TRBV2 and TRBJ2-3; D unresolved. The CDR3 length is 13 residues. V dropped 7 bases and J dropped 0 bases, with 8 bases sitting between them. Germline CDR1 reads SNHLY; CDR2 reads FYNNEI. The CDR3 DNA reads TGTGCCAGCATAGCTAGTAGCACAGATACGCAGTATTTT. Residues: CASIASSTDTQYF.

The chain recombines TRBV18 with TRBJ2-3; maybe TRBD2 (6 bases). The CDR3 has 15 amino acids. Deletions cut 3 bases from V and 1 base from J, with 11 bases between. Germline lookup yields CDR1 KGHSH and CDR2 LQKENI. The chain's CDR3 is CASSPGGSRTDTQYF. The CDR3 coding sequence is TGTGCCAGCTCACCTGGAGGGTCTCGCACAGATACGCAGTATTTT.

This clone was found a few times. This chain links TRBV5-6 with TRBJ2-2; no reliable D call. The CDR3 is 13 amino acids. V lost 1 base to trimming and J lost 2 bases, with 3 bases between them. Germline lookup yields CDR1 SGHDT and CDR2 YYEEEE. CDR3 sequence reads: CASSLQNTGELFF. The CDR3 region has the DNA TGTGCCAGCAGCTTGCAAAACACCGGGGAGCTGTTTTTT.

The chain combines TRBV5-8 with TRBJ2-3; 7 bases match TRBD2. V shed 2 bases, J shed 0 bases, and the junction held 6 bases outside the gene matches. CDR1 and CDR2 (germline): SGHTS, YDEGEE. The CDR3 contains 16 residues. CDR3 nucleotide sequence: TGTGCCAGCAGCTTCCCTAGCGGAAAAAGCACAGATACGCAGTATTTT. Its protein product is CASSFPSGKSTDTQYF.

The chain employs TRBV2 and TRBJ1-5; a possible D gene is TRBD1 (5 bases). The germline V gene has CDR1 SNHLY and CDR2 FYNNEI. Trimming stripped 6 bases from V and 5 bases from J, with 17 bases between. This CDR3 spans 15 amino acids. The CDR3: CASSNAGTTYQPQHF. The CDR3 bases are TGTGCCAGCAGCAATGCCGGGACTACATATCAGCCCCAGCATTTT.

As for this clone: Other DNA sequences in the sample encode the same CDR3. V is TRBV5-1 and J is TRBJ2-7; 7 nucleotides line up with TRBD1. The CDR3 is 14 residues long. V lost 3 bases to trimming and J lost 2 bases; unmatched junction nucleotides: 5. Germline assignment: CDR1 SGHRS and CDR2 YFSETQ. CDR3 sequence reads: CASSSRTGAYEQYF. CDR3 bases: TGCGCCAGCAGCTCCAGGACAGGAGCCTACGAGCAGTACTTC.

The chain employs TRBV10-1 and TRBJ2-7, with D possibly matching TRBD1 (5 bases). Germline V CDR1 and CDR2: WNHNN, SYGVQD (reference sequence). CDR3 size: 11 residues. V lost 6 bases and J 4 bases, leaving 7 bases between the germline ends. The CDR3 DNA is TGCGCCAGCAGCAGGGTTTACGAGCAGTACTTC. It translates to CASSRVYEQYF.

This chain connects TRBV5-1 to TRBJ1-4; no definite D call. The length of the CDR3 is 13 residues. From germline, CDR1 is SGHRS and CDR2 YFSETQ. Trimming removed 2 bases at V and 7 bases at J, with 9 bases between. The CDR3 region has the DNA TGCGCCAGCAGCTTCGGGTCTAGTGAAAAACTGTTTTTT. Translating it yields CASSFGSSEKLFF. Filled out from reference TRBV5-1 and TRBJ1-4, the complete variable domain reads KAGVTQTPRYLIKTRGQQVTLSCSPISGHRSVSWYQQTPGQGLQFLFEYFSETQRNKGNFPGRFSGRQFSNSRSEMNVSTLELGDSALYLCASSFGSSEKLFFGSGTQLSVL.